A single sample gave rise to the 10 T cell receptor beta chains below, sequenced in a study of T-cell reconstitution after alpha-beta-depleted transplantation in children. Using unique molecular identifiers, the investigators prepared the TCRbeta library. TCRdb analysed the PCR reads with MiXCR anew, one entry per CDR3 protein. This repertoire shows around 580,000 distinct CDR3 sequences, around 23% found once; its top ten account for 13% to 15%. The source material was PBMCs, mostly from graft donor cells, sampled 360 days after TCRalphabeta/CD19-depleted stem cell transplant. Receptor source: a boy under two years old who had a stem cell transplant for acute myeloid leukemia, so the T cells may come from the graft donor.

This clonotype was detected once. The gene calls are TRBV7-8 and TRBJ2-1, with D possibly being TRBD1 (5 bases). The V end lost 1 base, the J end lost 6 bases, and 13 bases lay between the germline ends. CDR3 length equals 15 residues. CDR1 SGHVS and CDR2 FQNEAQ come from the germline V gene. In nucleotides, the CDR3 is TGTGCCAGCAGCTTAGTGGTCCAGGGTCGCAATGAGCAGTTCTTC. Encoded protein: CASSLVVQGRNEQFF.

The DNA for the CDR3 is TGTGCCAGCAGCTTAGACTCCCGCTTTTACAATGAGCAGTTCTTC. It encodes CASSLDSRFYNEQFF. The chain couples TRBV13 to TRBJ2-1; D remains ambiguous. V was clipped by 1 base and J by 4 bases, with 11 bases between them. This CDR3 has 15 residues. The germline V gene has CDR1 PRHDT and CDR2 FYEKMQ (reference sequence).

The rearrangement joins TRBV20-1 to TRBJ2-1; D gene ambiguous. The V gene lost 7 bases and the J gene lost 5 bases, with 12 bases spanning the gap. The CDR3 runs 12 residues. Per germline, CDR1 DFQATT and CDR2 SNEGSKA (reference sequence). CDR3 sequence (DNA): TGCAGTGGATCTATGGGCGACAATGAGCAGTTCTTC. This translates into CSGSMGDNEQFF.

The V gene is TRBV7-2, the J gene TRBJ1-1; TRBD1 aligns across 7 bases. Germline CDR1 SGHTA, CDR2 FQGNSA. The CDR3 runs to 13 residues. V was clipped by 1 base and J by 7 bases; unmatched bases: 3. The CDR3 spells CASSLGQGGEAFF. The CDR3 nucleotides read TGTGCCAGCAGCTTAGGACAGGGAGGTGAAGCTTTCTTT. Together with reference TRBV7-2 and TRBJ1-1, the CDR3 gives the full variable domain: GAGVSQSPSNKVTEKGKDVELRCDPISGHTALYWYRQSLGQGLEFLIYFQGNSAPDKSGLPSDRFSAERTGGSVSTLTIQRTQQEDSAVYLCASSLGQGGEAFFGQGTRLTVV.

V and J are TRBV28 and TRBJ1-5, with 7 bases aligning to TRBD1. Germline CDR1 is MDHEN and CDR2 is SYDVKM. The CDR3 is made up of 15 amino acids. Trimming cost V 4 bases and J 5 bases; bases outside gene matches: 8. This chain's CDR3 is CASSSHRGGYQPQHF. Here the CDR3 DNA reads TGTGCCAGCAGTTCACACAGGGGAGGTTATCAGCCCCAGCATTTT.

The V call is TRBV7-9, the J call TRBJ2-1; D is unclear. Germline CDR1 SEHNR, CDR2 FQNEAQ (reference sequence). This CDR3 is built from 12 residues. The germline V and J ends were trimmed by 3 bases and 6 bases, with 6 bases remaining between them. The CDR3 region has the DNA TGTGCCAGCAGCTTTAAGGGCAATGAGCAGTTCTTC. It yields the protein CASSFKGNEQFF.

This clonotype was detected ten times or more. The CDR3 DNA reads TGTGCCAGCAGTTACTCGCGAGGGGGTCAAGAGACCCAGTACTTC. Its translation: CASSYSRGGQETQYF. The J gene is TRBJ2-5, the V gene TRBV6-5, with D maybe TRBD1 (6 bases). V lost 0 bases to trimming and J lost 2 bases, with 10 bases between them. The CDR3 is made up of 15 amino acids. CDR1 and CDR2 from the germline V gene are MNHEY and SVGAGI.

This clonotype was detected ten times or more. The chain is built from TRBV4-3 and TRBJ1-6; D gene unclear. CDR1 is LGHNA, CDR2 YSLEER, per germline. This CDR3 has 18 residues. V was pared by 0 bases and J by 2 bases, with 14 bases between. CDR3 region: CASSQDIREATYNSPLHF. CDR3 nucleotides: TGCGCCAGCAGCCAAGATATAAGGGAGGCCACCTATAATTCACCCCTCCACTTT.

The chain combines TRBV7-2 with TRBJ2-4, with 7 bases matching TRBD2. J lost 1 base, V lost 3 bases, and 3 bases had no gene match. The CDR3 extends over 15 amino acids. Germline V CDR1 and CDR2: SGHTA, FQGNSA. Here the CDR3 reads CASSFGGSAKNIQYF. In DNA, the CDR3 is TGTGCCAGCAGCTTCGGGGGGAGCGCCAAAAACATTCAGTACTTC.

The chain couples TRBV5-1 to TRBJ2-2, with D perhaps TRBD1 (5 bases). The CDR3 is 15 amino acids. Germline-derived CDR1 and CDR2 are SGHRS and YFSETQ. With 4 bases removed from V and 8 bases from J, the gap between germline ends came to 18 bases. The CDR3 spells CASSANLQVSGELFF. For the CDR3, the DNA is TGCGCCAGCAGCGCTAACCTACAGGTCTCGGGGGAGCTGTTTTTT.